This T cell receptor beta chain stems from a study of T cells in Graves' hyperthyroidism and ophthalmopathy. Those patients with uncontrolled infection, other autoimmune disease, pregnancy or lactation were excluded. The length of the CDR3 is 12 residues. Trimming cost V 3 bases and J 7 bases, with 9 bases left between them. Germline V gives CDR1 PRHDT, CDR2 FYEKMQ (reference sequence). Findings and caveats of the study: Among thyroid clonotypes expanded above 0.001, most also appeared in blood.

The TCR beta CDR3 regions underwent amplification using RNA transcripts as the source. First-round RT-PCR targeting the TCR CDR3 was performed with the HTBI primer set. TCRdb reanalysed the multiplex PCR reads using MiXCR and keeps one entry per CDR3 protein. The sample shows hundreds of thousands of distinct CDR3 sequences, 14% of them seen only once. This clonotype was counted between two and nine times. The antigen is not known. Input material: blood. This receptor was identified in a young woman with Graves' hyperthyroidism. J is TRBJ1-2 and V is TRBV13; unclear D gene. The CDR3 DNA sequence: TGTGCCAGCAGCTTCCGGGTCTCTGGCTACACCTTC. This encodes CASSFRVSGYTF.